This T cell receptor beta chain originates from a study of blood T cell repertoires in COVID-19. Whole-study context: Spain, Italy and the United States supplied samples that represented acute and convalescent COVID-19. From T cells, B-cell-depleted T cells, or PBMCs came the material, which was cDNA or gDNA.

This clone is a singleton in its sample. In the authors' methods: Scientists estimated how many nucleated cells there were by amplifying reference gene primers. Here immunoSEQ multiplex PCR was the method, and the copy in TCRdb shows in-frame clones only, minus some. D and trimming come from the DNA, and the V and J calls and clone size come from that table. The sample carries about 100,000 clones, around four fifths recorded once. The sequencing sample was made of peripheral blood. The TCR sequence derives from a man over 45 with active or convalescent COVID-19.

CDR3 bases: TGTGCCTGGAGTAGGGGGAGGGGAGTGGGGTATGGCTACACCTTC. It is translated as CAWSRGRGVGYGYTF. The chain combines TRBV30 with TRBJ1-2; D is possibly TRBD1 (6 bases). Trimming left V 2 bases short and J 5 bases short, with 18 bases between. The CDR3 has 15 residues. Germline lookup yields CDR1 GTSNPN and CDR2 SVGIG (reference sequence).